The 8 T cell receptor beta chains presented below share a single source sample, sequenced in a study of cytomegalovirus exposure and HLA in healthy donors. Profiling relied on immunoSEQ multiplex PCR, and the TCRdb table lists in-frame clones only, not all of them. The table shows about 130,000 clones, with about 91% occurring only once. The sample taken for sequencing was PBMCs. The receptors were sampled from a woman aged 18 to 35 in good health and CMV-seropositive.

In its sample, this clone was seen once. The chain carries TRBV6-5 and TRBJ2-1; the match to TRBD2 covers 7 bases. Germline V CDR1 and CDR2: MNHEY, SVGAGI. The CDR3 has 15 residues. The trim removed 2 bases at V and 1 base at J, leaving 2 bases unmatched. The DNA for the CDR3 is TGTGCCAGCAGTTACGGGGAGGGTTCCTACAATGAGCAGTTCTTC. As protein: CASSYGEGSYNEQFF.

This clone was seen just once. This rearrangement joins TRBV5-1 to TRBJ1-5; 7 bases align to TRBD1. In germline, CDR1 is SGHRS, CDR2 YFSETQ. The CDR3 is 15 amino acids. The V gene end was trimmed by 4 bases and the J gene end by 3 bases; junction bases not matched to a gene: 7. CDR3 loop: CASSREDRFNQPQHF. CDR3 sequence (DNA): TGCGCCAGCAGCCGCGAGGACAGGTTCAATCAGCCCCAGCATTTT.

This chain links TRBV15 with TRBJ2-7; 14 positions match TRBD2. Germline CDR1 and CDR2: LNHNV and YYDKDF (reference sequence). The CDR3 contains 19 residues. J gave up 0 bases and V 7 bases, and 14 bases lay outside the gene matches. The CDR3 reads CATTSLTGLAGEVSYEQYF. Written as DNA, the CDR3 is TGTGCCACCACAAGTTTAACGGGACTAGCGGGGGAAGTCTCCTACGAGCAGTACTTC.

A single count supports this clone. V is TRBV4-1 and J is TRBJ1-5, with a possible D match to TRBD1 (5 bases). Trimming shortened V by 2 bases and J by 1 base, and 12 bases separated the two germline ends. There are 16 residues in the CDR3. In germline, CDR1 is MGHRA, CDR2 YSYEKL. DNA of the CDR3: TGCGCCAGCAGCCAAACCCAGGGTGGCAGCAATCAGCCCCAGCATTTT. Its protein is CASSQTQGGSNQPQHF.

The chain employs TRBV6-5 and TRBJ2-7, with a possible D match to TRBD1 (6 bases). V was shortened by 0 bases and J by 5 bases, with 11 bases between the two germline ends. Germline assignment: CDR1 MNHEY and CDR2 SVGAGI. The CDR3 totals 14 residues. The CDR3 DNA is TGTGCCAGCAGTTACTCTGGGGGCAGGGACGAGCAGTACTTC. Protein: CASSYSGGRDEQYF.

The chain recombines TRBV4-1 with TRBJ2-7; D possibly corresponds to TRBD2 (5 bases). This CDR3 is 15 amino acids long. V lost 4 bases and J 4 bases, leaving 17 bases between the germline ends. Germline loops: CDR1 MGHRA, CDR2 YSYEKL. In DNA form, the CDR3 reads TGCGCCAGCAGCCCGGTCGCGGGCCTCTTTTACGAGCAGTACTTC. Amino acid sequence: CASSPVAGLFYEQYF.

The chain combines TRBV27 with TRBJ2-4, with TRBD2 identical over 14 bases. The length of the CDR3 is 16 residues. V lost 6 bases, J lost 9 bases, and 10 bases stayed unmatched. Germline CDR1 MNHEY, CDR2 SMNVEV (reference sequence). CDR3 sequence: CASSFRTSGGLGIQYF. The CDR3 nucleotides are TGTGCCAGCAGCTTCCGGACTAGCGGGGGGCTGGGCATTCAGTACTTC.

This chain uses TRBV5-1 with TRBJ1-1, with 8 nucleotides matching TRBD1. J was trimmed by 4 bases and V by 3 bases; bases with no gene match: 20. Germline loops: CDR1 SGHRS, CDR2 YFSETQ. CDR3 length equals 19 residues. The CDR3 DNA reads TGCGCCAGCAGCTGGACAGGGAAACAGTTGGGGGTAGCTGGCACTGAAGCTTTCTTT. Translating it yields CASSWTGKQLGVAGTEAFF.